The clone carrying this T cell receptor (beta chain) was picked up a small number of times. This sample was taken from a study of blood T cell repertoires in COVID-19. On the study more broadly: Samples representing acute and convalescent COVID-19 were sourced from the United States, Italy and Spain. The cDNA or gDNA used as material had been derived from T cells, B-cell-depleted T cells, or PBMCs.

In the authors' methods: Amplification of reference gene primers provided the estimated nucleated cell counts. Sequencing used immunoSEQ multiplex PCR; TCRdb keeps in-frame clones, though not all of them. V, J and clone size are taken as reported in that table, and D and trimming were inferred from the DNA itself. The data hold about 110,000 clones, with 76% observed a single time. V lost 3 bases, J lost 4 bases, and 15 bases lay in between. Germline V lookup: CDR1 SNHLY, CDR2 FYNNEI. This CDR3 contains 15 residues. The specimen was peripheral blood. The chain combines TRBV2 with TRBJ1-2; D call uncertain. This clonotype originated in a woman of 80 years or more with acute or convalescent COVID-19. Written as DNA, the CDR3 is TGTGCCAGCAGTGAGGTCGGGGAAGGGATCTATGGCTACACCTTC. It is translated as CASSEVGEGIYGYTF.